This TCR beta chain derives from a study of OX40 agonist ivuxolimab in advanced cancers. Study-wide context: Ivuxolimab was a fully human IgG2 agonistic monoclonal antibody targeting the costimulatory receptor OX40 (CD134). The purpose of peripheral TCRbeta sequencing was to test whether ivuxolimab changed TCR sequence diversity and led to clonal T-cell expansion. The dose-escalation cohort was 82.7% male with a mean age of approximately 60 years, ranging from roughly 23 to 90. The paper reports the monotherapy dose-escalation portion (N of about 54 patients) of the phase I ivuxolimab trial. Partial responses occurred in three dose-escalation patients, of whom one had hepatocellular carcinoma and two had cutaneous melanoma. Intravenous ivuxolimab was administered to patients every 2 weeks at six dose levels: 0.01, 0.1, 0.3, 1.5, 3 and 10 mg/kg. Of the approximately 54 patients in dose escalation, about 19 had hepatocellular carcinoma, some 15 had melanoma, 9 had renal cell carcinoma and 9 had head and neck cancer. Patients were allowed to have had prior anti-PD-1, anti-PD-L1 or anti-CTLA-4 therapy, and approximately 40% of the dose-escalation patients had previously received checkpoint inhibitors. The investigation overall reported the following: Low levels of normalized T-cell clonal expansion were also shown by some nonresponding patients. The antigen specificity of the peripheral T cells that underwent clonal expansion was not determined. In partial responders in the 0.1-3.0 mg/kg groups, normalized peripheral clonal expansion was found to be among the lowest, especially among CD8+ T cells. After ivuxolimab, expanded clones were on average more numerous among CD8+ T cells than among CD4+ T cells. At doses from 0.1 to 3.0 mg/kg, clonal expansion was seen in both CD4+ and CD8+ blood T cells between baseline and week 6.

For sequencing of the TCRbeta CDR3 region, genomic DNA was extracted from the sorted cells. TCRbeta CDR3 regions were sequenced using the immunoSEQ Assay. TCRdb re-hosts the immuneACCESS table, in-frame sequences only. Its copies lack some clones; in the studies checked, an unresolved V gene accounts for under half of them, and the cause for the rest is not known. The sample yields fewer than 70,000 clones; more than 75% were counted once. Approximately 2% of the sample is in the top ten clones. Comment on this clone: The specificity of this receptor is unknown. No clone much larger than this one lies a single base away; base qualities are absent.

Counted from cysteine to phenylalanine, this CDR3 has 14 amino acids. Only the CDR3 DNA is retained, 42 bases long and in frame from the first base. From the germline V gene, CDR1 is SGHVS and CDR2 is FQNEAQ. V loses 0 bases of germline sequence and J loses 3 bases, and the interval between the two ends is 8 bases. The trial excluded patients who had a history of autoimmune disease or who were on systemic immunosuppression. In every dose cohort, peripheral blood was drawn for TCR sequencing at baseline, cycle 4 day 1, and cycle 7 day 1. Samples came from an open-label, multicenter, first-in-human phase I dose-escalation trial of ivuxolimab. Adults with locally advanced or metastatic melanoma, renal cell carcinoma, hepatocellular carcinoma or head and neck squamous cell carcinoma were enrolled in the trial. CD4+ and CD8+ T cells were sorted separately from peripheral blood before TCR sequencing.

The sequencing here drew on CD4+ or CD8+ T cells sorted from blood, taken in a trial of the OX40 agonist ivuxolimab. The clonotype was recovered from an adult with an advanced solid tumor such as melanoma, head and neck, liver or kidney cancer. Recombination joined TRBV7-8 with TRBJ1-1, with no D gene named confidently. In nucleotides, the sequence is TGTGCCAGCAGCTTAGCGCAGCGGGACACTGAAGCTTTCTTT. Its amino acids are CASSLAQRDTEAFF.